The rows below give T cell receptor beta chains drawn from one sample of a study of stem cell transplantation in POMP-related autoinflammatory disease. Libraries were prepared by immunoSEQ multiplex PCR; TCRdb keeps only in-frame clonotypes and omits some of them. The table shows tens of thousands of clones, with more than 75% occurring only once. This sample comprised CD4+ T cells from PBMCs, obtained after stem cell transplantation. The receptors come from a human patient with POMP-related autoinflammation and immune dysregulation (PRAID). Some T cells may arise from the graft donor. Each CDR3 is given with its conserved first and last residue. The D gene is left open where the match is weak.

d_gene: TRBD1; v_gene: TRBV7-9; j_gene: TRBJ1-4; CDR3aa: CASSSRTGPNEKLFF; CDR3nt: TGTGCCAGCAGCTCGCGGACAGGGCCTAATGAAAAACTGTTTTTT
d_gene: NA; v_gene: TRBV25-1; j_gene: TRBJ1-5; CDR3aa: CASSRQDNPAQHF; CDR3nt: TGTGCCAGCAGTCGACAGGATAACCCGGCCCAGCATTTT
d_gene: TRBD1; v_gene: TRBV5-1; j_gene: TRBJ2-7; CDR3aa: CASSYDRVQYF; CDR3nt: TGCGCCAGCAGCTATGACAGGGTGCAGTACTTC
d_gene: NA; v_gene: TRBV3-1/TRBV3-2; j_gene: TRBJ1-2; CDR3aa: CASSQQGSNYGYTF; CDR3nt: TGTGCCAGCAGCCAACAGGGCAGTAACTATGGCTACACCTTC
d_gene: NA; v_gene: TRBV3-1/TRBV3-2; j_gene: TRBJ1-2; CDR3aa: CASSQGGASGYTF; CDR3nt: TGTGCCAGCAGCCAAGGGGGGGCAAGTGGCTACACCTTC
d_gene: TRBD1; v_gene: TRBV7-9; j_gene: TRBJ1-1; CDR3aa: CASSLDRGGTEAFF; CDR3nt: TGTGCCAGCAGCTTAGACAGGGGGGGCACTGAAGCTTTCTTT
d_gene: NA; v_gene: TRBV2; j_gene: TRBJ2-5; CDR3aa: CASSPESEETQYF; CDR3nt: TGTGCCAGCAGTCCCGAGTCAGAAGAGACCCAGTACTTC
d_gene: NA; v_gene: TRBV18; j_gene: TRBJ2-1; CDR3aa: CASSLDLYNEQFF; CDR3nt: TGTGCCAGCTCACTCGACTTATACAATGAGCAGTTCTTC
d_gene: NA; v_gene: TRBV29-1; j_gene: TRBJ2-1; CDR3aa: CSVVRGNDYNEQFF; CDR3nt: TGCAGCGTTGTACGAGGGAATGACTACAATGAGCAGTTCTTC
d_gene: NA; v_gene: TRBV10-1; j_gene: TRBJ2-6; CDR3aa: CASRNGLPFSGANVLTF; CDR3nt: TGCGCCAGCAGAAACGGACTCCCATTCTCTGGGGCCAACGTCCTGACTTTC
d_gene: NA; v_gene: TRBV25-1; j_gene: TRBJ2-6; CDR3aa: CASSEVPDSGANVLTF; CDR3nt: TGTGCCAGCAGTGAAGTACCAGACTCTGGGGCCAACGTCCTGACTTTC